The entry that follows covers one T cell receptor beta chain sequence. The data derive from a study of control samples from healthy donors and cancer patients. Produced via immunoSEQ multiplex PCR; TCRdb's table is partial and in-frame only. The top ten hold around 5.1% of the sample, which has roughly 160,000 clones, around 88% seen once. Trimming cost V 0 bases and J 6 bases, with 7 bases left between them. In germline, CDR1 is SGHRS, CDR2 YFSETQ. This CDR3 comprises 13 residues. The sequence was collected from a woman aged 30 to 39 in good health. Sequencing was performed on blood. This chain connects TRBV5-1 to TRBJ1-5, with D tentatively TRBD1 (5 bases). The CDR3 bases are TGCGCCAGCAGCTTGGGTGGGGGTCAGCCCCAGCATTTT. Protein product: CASSLGGGQPQHF.